A single sample gave rise to the 2 T cell receptor beta chains below, sequenced in a study of blood T cell repertoires in COVID-19. Method: immunoSEQ multiplex PCR; TCRdb's copy keeps in-frame clones and lacks some. In the table there are 35,000 to 50,000 clones, approximately 86% of which are singletons. Sequences were obtained from peripheral blood. Receptors originate from a human donor in a cohort sampled during active COVID-19.

This chain joins TRBV10-3 and TRBJ2-3; 8 bases are shared with TRBD2. The J segment lost 0 bases and the V segment lost 8 bases, leaving 7 bases of the junction unmatched. The CDR3 has 15 residues. Germline assignment: CDR1 ENHRY and CDR2 SYGVKD. CDR3 amino acids: CAIRSGASSTDTQYF. In DNA, the CDR3 is TGTGCCATCCGTAGCGGGGCCTCTAGCACAGATACGCAGTATTTT.

V gene TRBV2 combines with J gene TRBJ1-2, with 7 bases that match TRBD1. Germline V gives CDR1 SNHLY, CDR2 FYNNEI. This CDR3 has 14 amino acids. With 3 bases clipped from V and 2 bases from J, the junction kept 3 bases outside the gene matches. The CDR3, as DNA: TGTGCCAGCAGTGAGGCGACAGGGAACTATGGCTACACCTTC. This sequence encodes CASSEATGNYGYTF. Based on the CDR3 plus reference TRBV2 and TRBJ1-2, the full variable domain is EPEVTQTPSHQVTQMGQEVILRCVPISNHLYFYWYRQILGQKVEFLVSFYNNEISEKSEIFDDQFSVERPDGSNFTLKIRSTKLEDSAMYFCASSEATGNYGYTFGSGTRLTVV.